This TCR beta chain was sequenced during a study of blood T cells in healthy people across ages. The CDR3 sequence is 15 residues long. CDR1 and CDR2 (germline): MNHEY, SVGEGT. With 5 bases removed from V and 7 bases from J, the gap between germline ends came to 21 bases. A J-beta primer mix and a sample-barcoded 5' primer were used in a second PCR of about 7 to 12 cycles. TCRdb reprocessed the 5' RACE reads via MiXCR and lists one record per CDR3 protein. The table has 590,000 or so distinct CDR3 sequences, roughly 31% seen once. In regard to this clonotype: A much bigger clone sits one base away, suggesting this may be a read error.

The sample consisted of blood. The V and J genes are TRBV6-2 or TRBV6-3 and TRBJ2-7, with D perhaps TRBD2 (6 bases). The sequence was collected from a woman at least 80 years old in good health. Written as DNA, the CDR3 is TGTGCCAGCAGTCGTGGGGGGATCTCCTACAATGAGCAGTACTTC. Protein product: CASSRGGISYNEQYF.